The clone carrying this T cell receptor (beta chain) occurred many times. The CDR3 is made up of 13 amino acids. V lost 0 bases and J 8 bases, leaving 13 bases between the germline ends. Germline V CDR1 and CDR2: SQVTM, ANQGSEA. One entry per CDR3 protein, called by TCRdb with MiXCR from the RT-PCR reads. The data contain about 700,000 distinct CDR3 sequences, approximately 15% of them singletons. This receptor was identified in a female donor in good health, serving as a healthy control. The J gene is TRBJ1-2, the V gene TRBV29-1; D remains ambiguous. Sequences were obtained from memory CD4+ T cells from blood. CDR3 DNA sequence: TGCAGCGTTGAAGATATGGCCTCTAACGGCTACACCTTC. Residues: CSVEDMASNGYTF.